The 20 T cell receptor beta chains reported below all come from one sample, sequenced in a study of CD8 T cells in ankylosing spondylitis. What these receptors recognize is not known. General study findings and limits: Seemingly characteristic of ankylosing spondylitis blood was a TCR beta motif consisting of 7 or 8 highly homologous variants.

Via MiXCR, TCRdb re-called the 5' RACE reads, giving one row per CDR3 protein. Of 200,000 to 250,000 distinct CDR3 sequences in the sample, around 6.6% were seen once. The sample taken for sequencing was blood, either unsorted or a sorted T cell fraction (not recorded which). These receptor sequences come from a male donor with ankylosing spondylitis.

A remark on this clonotype: This could be a read error, since a much larger clone is one nucleotide away. This chain joins TRBV10-3 and TRBJ2-7; no reliable D call. Germline V lookup: CDR1 ENHRY, CDR2 SYGVKD. The CDR3 loop spans 11 amino acids. Here the CDR3 reads CAISETYDQYF. CDR3 DNA: TGTGCCATCAGTGAAACCTACGATCAGTACTTC.

This clonotype occurred many times. The CDR3 ends on some other residue instead of the conserved phenylalanine or tryptophan, so this is likely a read error. It is unclear where the CDR3 begins or ends on the DNA, so no DNA is shown, and the CDR3 is as TCRdb lists it. The rearrangement joins TRBV28 to TRBJ2-1; TRBD2 reflects the table's D call only, with no check against the DNA. Counting both end residues, the CDR3 totals 12 amino acids. CDR1 and CDR2 (germline): MDHEN, SYDVKM. The CDR3 protein is CASSPGDYPEKI.

The chain uses TRBV7-1 and TRBJ2-5; perhaps TRBD1 as D (6 bases). TRBV7-1 is an ORF, and what it does is uncertain. V was shortened by 1 base and J by 7 bases, with 13 bases between the two germline ends. The CDR3 totals 14 residues. CDR3 region: CASSSGTALGTQYF. Written as DNA, the CDR3 is TGTGCCAGCAGCTCAGGGACAGCGTTAGGGACCCAGTACTTC.

This clonotype appeared many times. This chain uses TRBV19 with TRBJ1-5, with D possibly TRBD1 on 6 matching bases. V was clipped by 5 bases and J by 2 bases, with 10 bases between them. The CDR3 contains 14 residues. From germline, CDR1 is LNHDA and CDR2 SQIVND (reference sequence). The DNA of the CDR3 is TGTGCCAGTAGTCTATACAGGGGCAATCAGCCCCAGCATTTT. Its protein product is CASSLYRGNQPQHF.

The table lists this clonotype with a few counts. The V and J genes are TRBV18 and TRBJ1-1; TRBD1 agrees at 8 bases. Germline lookup yields CDR1 KGHSH and CDR2 LQKENI. The CDR3 totals 16 residues. V gave up 3 bases and J gave up 2 bases; unmatched junction bases: 8. For the CDR3, the DNA is TGTGCCAGCTCACCGCGTGGACAGGGAGGAAACACTGAAGCTTTCTTT. Encoded protein: CASSPRGQGGNTEAFF.

The chain couples TRBV7-2 to TRBJ2-7; perhaps TRBD1 as D (5 bases). Germline V gives CDR1 SGHTA, CDR2 FQGNSA. The CDR3 sequence is 13 residues long. The V end lost 3 bases, the J end lost 3 bases, and 9 bases lay between the germline ends. This CDR3 is CASSFFQGYEQYF. CDR3 DNA sequence: TGTGCCAGCAGCTTTTTTCAGGGCTACGAGCAGTACTTC.

In this sample, this clonotype turned up many times. The V and J genes are TRBV19 and TRBJ2-3, with D perhaps matching TRBD2 (6 bases). The CDR3 runs to 15 residues. The V gene lost 2 bases and the J gene lost 6 bases, with 15 bases spanning the gap. The germline CDR1 and CDR2 sequences are LNHDA and SQIVND (reference sequence). The CDR3 is CASSIPTGTYDTQYF. CDR3 nucleotides: TGTGCCAGTAGTATACCCACCGGGACTTATGATACGCAGTATTTT.

This clonotype appeared many times. This rearrangement joins TRBV7-9 to TRBJ2-1; perhaps TRBD2 as D (7 bases). The CDR3 sequence is 16 residues long. Germline CDR1 reads SEHNR; CDR2 reads FQNEAQ (reference sequence). Trimming cost V 7 bases and J 0 bases, with 16 bases left between them. CDR3 nucleotide sequence: TGTGCCAGCACCCCACAGGGAGGGATCTCCTACAATGAGCAGTTCTTC. This translates into CASTPQGGISYNEQFF.

This clonotype was seen at least ten times. This sequence joins TRBV29-1 and TRBJ1-5; D remains unclear. From germline, CDR1 is SQVTM and CDR2 ANQGSEA. The CDR3 runs to 15 residues. The ends were cut back, 0 bases at V and 0 bases at J, with 9 bases in the middle. CDR3 in DNA: TGCAGCGTTGAAGAGCGGGTGGATAGCAATCAGCCCCAGCATTTT. Translated: CSVEERVDSNQPQHF. Looking up the rest from reference TRBV29-1 and TRBJ1-5 gives the full variable domain: SAVISQKPSRDICQRGTSLTIQCQVDSQVTMMFWYRQQPGQSLTLIATANQGSEATYESGFVIDKFPISRPNLTFSTLTVSNMSPEDSSIYLCSVEERVDSNQPQHFGDGTRLSIL.

The CDR3 DNA sequence: TGCGCCAGCAGCCAAGAATGGTCTAGCGGAACCTCCTACGAGCAGTACTTC. This translates into CASSQEWSSGTSYEQYF. This sequence joins TRBV4-3 and TRBJ2-7; 7 bases match TRBD2. The V gene's germline CDR1 is LGHNA and CDR2 YSLEER. J lost 0 bases, V lost 0 bases, and 8 bases had no gene match. CDR3 length: 17 amino acids.

This clonotype was found many times. This chain links TRBV3-1 with TRBJ2-1; 8 nucleotides agree with TRBD2. Trimming cost V 4 bases and J 3 bases; bases outside gene matches: 8. This CDR3 is built from 16 residues. The V gene's germline CDR1 is LGHDT and CDR2 YNNKEL (reference sequence). The CDR3: CASSLISGTSYNEQFF. The CDR3 nucleotides are TGTGCCAGCAGCCTAATAAGCGGGACTAGCTACAATGAGCAGTTCTTC.

This clonotype occurred many times. The chain couples TRBV20-1 to TRBJ2-7, with 8 bases lining up with TRBD2. Germline V CDR1 and CDR2: DFQATT, SNEGSKA (reference sequence). The CDR3 spans 16 residues. Germline trimming cut 0 bases from V and 0 bases from J; bases unmatched to any gene: 7. Here the CDR3 DNA reads TGCAGTGCTAGAGATCCTGCGGGGGGTTACTCCTACGAGCAGTACTTC. Translation gives CSARDPAGGYSYEQYF.

This clonotype was counted at least ten times. The CDR3 here is CSVAPGQGTQETQYF. In nucleotides, the CDR3 is TGCAGCGTCGCACCGGGACAGGGCACCCAAGAGACCCAGTACTTC. The chain links TRBV29-1 to TRBJ2-5; 9 bases are shared with TRBD1. CDR1 is SQVTM and CDR2 is ANQGSEA in the germline V gene. The CDR3 runs 15 residues. V shed 6 bases and J 1 base; nucleotides not matched to a gene: 9.

Ten or more counts support this clonotype. The chain carries TRBV9 and TRBJ1-1; unclear D gene. V was cut by 4 bases and J by 6 bases, with 13 bases left in between. The V gene's germline CDR1 is SGDLS and CDR2 YYNGEE. The CDR3 extends over 13 amino acids. The CDR3 DNA reads TGTGCCAGCAGCTTTAACACCGGGGCTGAAGCTTTCTTT. Translating gives CASSFNTGAEAFF.

This clonotype has a count of ten or more. The CDR3 protein is CASSLRTSGVGEQFF. The DNA of the CDR3 is TGTGCCAGCAGCTTACGGACTAGCGGGGTTGGTGAGCAGTTCTTC. The chain has TRBV7-6 and TRBJ2-1; 12 bases line up with TRBD2. Germline values: CDR1 SGHVS, CDR2 FNYEAQ. The CDR3 sequence is 15 residues long. Trimming took 2 bases from V and 9 from J; bases not matched to a gene: 5. Full variable domain (outside the CDR3, taken from reference TRBV7-6 and TRBJ2-1): GAGVSQSPRYKVTKRGQDVALRCDPISGHVSLYWYRQALGQGPEFLTYFNYEAQQDKSGLPNDRFSAERPEGSISTLTIQRTEQRDSAMYRCASSLRTSGVGEQFFGPGTRLTVL.

This clonotype was observed many times. The rearrangement joins TRBV10-1 to TRBJ2-7; D call uncertain. Germline assignment: CDR1 WNHNN and CDR2 SYGVQD (reference sequence). Trimming cost V 2 bases and J 1 base, with 6 bases left between them. The CDR3 has 13 amino acids. CDR3 in DNA: TGCGCCAGCAGTGAGGCTGAATCCTACGAGCAGTACTTC. Protein sequence: CASSEAESYEQYF.

This clonotype was seen at least ten times. The chain has TRBV3-1 and TRBJ2-7; the D gene is possibly TRBD1 (5 bases). The CDR3 extends over 15 amino acids. V gave up 0 bases and J gave up 1 base, with 10 bases separating them. Germline lookup yields CDR1 LGHDT and CDR2 YNNKEL (reference sequence). The CDR3 DNA is TGTGCCAGCAGCCAAGATGGGGCCGTTTCCTACGAGCAGTACTTC. Protein: CASSQDGAVSYEQYF.

Ten or more counts support this clonotype. V gene TRBV5-1 combines with J gene TRBJ2-7; TRBD2 matches 7 bases. Germline V CDR1 and CDR2: SGHRS, YFSETQ. The CDR3 has 14 amino acids. V lost 4 bases, J lost 2 bases, and 6 bases stayed unmatched. CDR3 protein: CASSPGLTAYEQYF. CDR3 nucleotides: TGCGCCAGCAGCCCGGGACTAACGGCCTACGAGCAGTACTTC. Combining the CDR3 with reference TRBV5-1 and TRBJ2-7 gives the whole variable domain KAGVTQTPRYLIKTRGQQVTLSCSPISGHRSVSWYQQTPGQGLQFLFEYFSETQRNKGNFPGRFSGRQFSNSRSEMNVSTLELGDSALYLCASSPGLTAYEQYFGPGTRLTVT.

This clonotype showed up many times. V usage is TRBV27 and J usage is TRBJ2-1; 9 bases agree with TRBD2. The V gene end was trimmed by 2 bases and the J gene end by 6 bases; junction bases not matched to a gene: 8. The germline V gene has CDR1 MNHEY and CDR2 SMNVEV (reference sequence). This CDR3 comprises 16 residues. The CDR3 region has the DNA TGTGCCAGCAGTTTAATTAAGGCTAGCGGGGCCAATGAGCAGTTCTTC. Its translation: CASSLIKASGANEQFF.

This clonotype was detected only a few times. This chain uses TRBV6-5 with TRBJ2-7, with D maybe TRBD2 (5 bases). Germline CDR1 is MNHEY and CDR2 is SVGAGI. V lost 0 bases and J 2 bases, leaving 11 bases between the germline ends. The CDR3 runs to 15 residues. The CDR3 DNA follows: TGTGCCAGCAGTTACTCGGTAGCGAGGCCCTACGAGCAGTACTTC. Its translation is CASSYSVARPYEQYF.